This entry lists 9 T cell receptor beta chains sequenced from one sample in a study of CD8+CD57+ T cells in acquired aplastic anemia. TCR beta VDJ and CDR3 profiles were obtained from a genomic DNA template. TCRdb passed the reads through MiXCR, listing each CDR3 protein once. The sample records roughly 160,000 distinct CDR3 sequences, around 50% being singletons. Only patients with CD8+CD57+ cell expansion on flow cytometry were chosen for sequencing. The sequenced sample consisted of sorted CD4+, CD8+, or CD8+CD57+ T cells (not recorded which) from PBMCs. The origin of the receptors is a human donor with aplastic anemia.

This clonotype showed up many times. The V and J genes are TRBV5-1 and TRBJ1-4; D gene unclear. CDR3 length: 13 amino acids. The V gene lost 4 bases and the J gene lost 3 bases, with 7 bases spanning the gap. The germline V gene has CDR1 SGHRS and CDR2 YFSETQ. The CDR3 nucleotides are TGCGCCAGCAGCGTGCAATCTAATGAAAAACTGTTTTTT. Its protein is CASSVQSNEKLFF.

At least ten counts were recorded for this clonotype. The chain carries TRBV10-1 and TRBJ2-7; D is unresolved. In germline, CDR1 is WNHNN, CDR2 SYGVQD (reference sequence). The V end was cut by 3 bases, the J end by 2 bases, with 17 bases between. The CDR3 consists of 16 residues. The CDR3 DNA reads as TGCGCCAGCAGTGAAAATTTCGTACATTGGGCCTACGAGCAGTACTTC. This translates into CASSENFVHWAYEQYF.

Many counts were recorded for this clonotype. The chain links TRBV7-9 to TRBJ2-2, with D hard to call. The V gene lost 1 base and the J gene lost 3 bases, with 3 bases spanning the gap. The germline V gene encodes CDR1 SEHNR and CDR2 FQNEAQ (reference sequence). This CDR3 has 13 amino acids. The CDR3 protein is CASSLEYTGELFF. The CDR3 bases are TGTGCCAGCAGCTTAGAGTACACCGGGGAGCTGTTTTTT.

This chain connects TRBV10-3 to TRBJ2-6; D ambiguous. V was clipped by 10 bases and J by 0 bases, with 16 bases between them. CDR1 is ENHRY and CDR2 is SYGVKD in the germline V gene. The CDR3 loop spans 16 amino acids. DNA for the CDR3: TGTGCCACCACTCATCCCGACGGCTCTGGGGCCAACGTCCTGACTTTC. It translates to CATTHPDGSGANVLTF.

The V and J genes are TRBV2 and TRBJ1-5; a possible D gene is TRBD1 (6 bases). Trimming stripped 6 bases from V and 9 bases from J, with 12 bases between. This CDR3 has 12 amino acids. CDR1 SNHLY and CDR2 FYNNEI come from the germline V gene. The chain's CDR3 is CASSLATGPQHF. CDR3 coding DNA: TGTGCCAGCAGCTTAGCGACAGGGCCCCAGCATTTT.

This chain uses TRBV11-2 with TRBJ1-2; 9 bases line up with TRBD1. J gave up 4 bases and V 5 bases, and 17 bases lay outside the gene matches. The CDR3 totals 18 residues. Germline CDR1 reads SGHAT; CDR2 reads FQNNGV. The CDR3 sequence is CASSPEGQGARSGYGYTF. CDR3 coding DNA: TGTGCCAGCAGCCCCGAGGGACAGGGTGCCCGCTCTGGCTATGGCTACACCTTC. Full variable domain (outside the CDR3, taken from reference TRBV11-2 and TRBJ1-2): EAGVAQSPRYKIIEKRQSVAFWCNPISGHATLYWYQQILGQGPKLLIQFQNNGVVDDSQLPKDRFSAERLKGVDSTLKIQPAKLEDSAVYLCASSPEGQGARSGYGYTFGSGTRLTVV.

This clonotype came up once. The CDR3 spells CASSVGQNPGANVLTF. CDR3 bases: TGTGCCAGCAGCGTCGGTCAGAATCCTGGGGCCAACGTCCTGACTTTC. The rearrangement joins TRBV9 to TRBJ2-6; D uncertain. The CDR3 consists of 16 residues. V shed 2 bases and J shed 2 bases, with 11 bases lying between them. The germline gives CDR1 SGDLS, CDR2 YYNGEE.

The V and J genes are TRBV2 and TRBJ1-4; D unclear. The V end was cut by 0 bases, the J end by 5 bases, with 7 bases between. Germline CDR1 reads SNHLY; CDR2 reads FYNNEI. This CDR3 contains 14 residues. CDR3 DNA sequence: TGTGCCAGCAGTGAAGCGCTTGCGAATGAAAAACTGTTTTTT. Protein: CASSEALANEKLFF.

This chain joins TRBV3-1 and TRBJ1-2; the match to TRBD1 covers 7 bases. With 0 bases clipped from V and 6 bases from J, the junction kept 7 bases outside the gene matches. CDR1 and CDR2 from the germline V gene are LGHDT and YNNKEL (reference sequence). This CDR3 contains 15 residues. CDR3 coding DNA: TGTGCCAGCAGCCAAGATCGAAGACAGGGAGATGGCTACACCTTC. Protein: CASSQDRRQGDGYTF. Complete variable domain (other parts from reference TRBV3-1 and TRBJ1-2): DTAVSQTPKYLVTQMGNDKSIKCEQNLGHDTMYWYKQDSKKFLKIMFSYNNKELIINETVPNRFSPKSPDKAHLNLHINSLELGDSAVYFCASSQDRRQGDGYTFGSGTRLTVV.